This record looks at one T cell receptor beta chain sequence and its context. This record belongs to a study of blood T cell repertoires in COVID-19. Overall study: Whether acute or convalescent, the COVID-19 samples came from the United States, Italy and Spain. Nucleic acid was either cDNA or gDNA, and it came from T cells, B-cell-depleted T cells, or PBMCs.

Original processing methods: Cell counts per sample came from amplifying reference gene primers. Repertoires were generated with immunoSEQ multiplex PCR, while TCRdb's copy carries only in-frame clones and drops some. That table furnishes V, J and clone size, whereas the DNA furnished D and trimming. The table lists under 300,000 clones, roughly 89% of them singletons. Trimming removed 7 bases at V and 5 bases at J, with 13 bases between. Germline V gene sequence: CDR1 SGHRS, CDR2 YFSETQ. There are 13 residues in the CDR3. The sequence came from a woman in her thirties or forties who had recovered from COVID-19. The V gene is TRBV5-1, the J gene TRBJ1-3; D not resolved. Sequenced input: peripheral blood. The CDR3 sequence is CASSLGERNTIYF. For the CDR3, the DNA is TGCGCCAGCTCCCTCGGGGAGAGAAACACCATATATTTT.